The clone carrying this TCR beta chain was observed a handful of times. Its matching antigen is unknown. This sample was included in a study of post-analysis software for immune sequencing data. Germline values: CDR1 DFQATT, CDR2 SNEGSKA (reference sequence). Trimming took 4 bases from V and 1 from J; bases not matched to a gene: 9. This CDR3 comprises 16 residues. General study results and limits: Controls had lower frequencies than patients of a few TRBV segments, which included TRBV5-6, TRBV5-1 and TRBV20-1.

The TCR beta cDNA libraries contained unique molecular identifiers. MiXCR was run by TCRdb on the PCR reads, yielding one entry per CDR3 protein. The table records some 690,000 distinct CDR3 sequences, about 32% of them present only once. The gene calls are TRBV20-1 and TRBJ2-2; 7 nucleotides line up with TRBD2. The sample was blood. The receptor was isolated from a girl between 5 and 17 years old with multiple sclerosis. As DNA, the CDR3 is TGCAGTGCTACAACACCGGGACTACTGAACACCGGGGAGCTGTTTTTT. It codes for CSATTPGLLNTGELFF.